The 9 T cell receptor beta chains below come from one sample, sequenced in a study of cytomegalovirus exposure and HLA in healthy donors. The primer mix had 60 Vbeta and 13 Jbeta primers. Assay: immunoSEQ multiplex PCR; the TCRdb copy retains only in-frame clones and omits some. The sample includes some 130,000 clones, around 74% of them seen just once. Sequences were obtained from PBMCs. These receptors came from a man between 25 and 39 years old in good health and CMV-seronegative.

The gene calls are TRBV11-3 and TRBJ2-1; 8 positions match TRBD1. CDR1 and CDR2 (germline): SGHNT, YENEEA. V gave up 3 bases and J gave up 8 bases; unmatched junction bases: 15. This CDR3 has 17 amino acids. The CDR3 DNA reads TGTGCCAGCAGCTTCGCCCGCCCCGGACAGGGAGCGGATGAGCAGTTCTTC. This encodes CASSFARPGQGADEQFF.

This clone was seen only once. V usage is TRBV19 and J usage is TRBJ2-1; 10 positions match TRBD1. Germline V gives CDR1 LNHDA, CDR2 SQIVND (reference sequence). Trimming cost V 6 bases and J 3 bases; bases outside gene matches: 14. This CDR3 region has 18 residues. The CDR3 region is CASRGQGEPILVYNEQFF. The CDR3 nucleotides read TGTGCCAGTAGAGGACAGGGGGAGCCTATATTGGTCTACAATGAGCAGTTCTTC.

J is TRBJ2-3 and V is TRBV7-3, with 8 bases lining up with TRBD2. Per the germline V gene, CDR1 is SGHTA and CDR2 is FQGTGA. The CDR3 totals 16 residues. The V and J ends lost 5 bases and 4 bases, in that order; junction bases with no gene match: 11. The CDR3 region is CASSPTGTRGADTQYF. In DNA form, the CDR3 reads TGTGCCAGCAGCCCTACCGGGACTAGGGGGGCAGATACGCAGTATTTT.

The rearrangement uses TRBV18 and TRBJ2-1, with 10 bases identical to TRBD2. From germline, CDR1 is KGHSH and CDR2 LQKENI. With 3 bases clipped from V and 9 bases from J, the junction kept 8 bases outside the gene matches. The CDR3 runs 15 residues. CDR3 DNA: TGTGCCAGCTCACCTGGTTCAGCGGGAGGGACTGAGCAGTTCTTC. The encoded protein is CASSPGSAGGTEQFF.

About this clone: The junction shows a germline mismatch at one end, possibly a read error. The CDR3: CASSLGSGGETQYF. CDR3 nucleotide sequence: TGTGCTAGCAGCTTAGGGTCGGGGGGTGAGACCCAGTACTTC. This chain uses TRBV7-7 with TRBJ2-5, with 7 bases that match TRBD2. The CDR3 sequence is 14 residues long. CDR1 and CDR2 (germline): SSHAT, FNYEAQ (reference sequence).

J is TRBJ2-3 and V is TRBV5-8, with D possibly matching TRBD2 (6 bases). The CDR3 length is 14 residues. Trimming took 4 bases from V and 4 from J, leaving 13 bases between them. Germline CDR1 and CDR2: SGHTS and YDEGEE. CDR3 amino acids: CASSTRDFADTQYF. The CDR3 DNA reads TGTGCCAGCAGCACGCGGGATTTCGCAGATACGCAGTATTTT.

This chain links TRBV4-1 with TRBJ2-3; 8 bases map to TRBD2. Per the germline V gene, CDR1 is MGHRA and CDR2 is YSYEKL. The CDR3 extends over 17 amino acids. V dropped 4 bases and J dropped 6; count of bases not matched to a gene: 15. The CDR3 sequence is CASSPRAAGGSLDTQYF. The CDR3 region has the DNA TGCGCCAGCAGCCCCCGTGCTGCGGGGGGATCTTTGGATACGCAGTATTTT.

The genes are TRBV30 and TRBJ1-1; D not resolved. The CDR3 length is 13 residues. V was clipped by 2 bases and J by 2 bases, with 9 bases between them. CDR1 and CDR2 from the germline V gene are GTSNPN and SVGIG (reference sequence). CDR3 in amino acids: CAWSRRSNTEAFF. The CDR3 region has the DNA TGTGCCTGGAGTAGGCGGAGTAACACTGAAGCTTTCTTT.

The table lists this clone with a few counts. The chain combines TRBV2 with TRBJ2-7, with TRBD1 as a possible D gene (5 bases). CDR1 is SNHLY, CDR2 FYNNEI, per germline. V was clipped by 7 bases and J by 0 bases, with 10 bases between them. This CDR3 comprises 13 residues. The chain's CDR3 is CASNGQGSYEQYF. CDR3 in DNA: TGTGCCAGCAATGGGCAGGGCTCCTACGAGCAGTACTTC.